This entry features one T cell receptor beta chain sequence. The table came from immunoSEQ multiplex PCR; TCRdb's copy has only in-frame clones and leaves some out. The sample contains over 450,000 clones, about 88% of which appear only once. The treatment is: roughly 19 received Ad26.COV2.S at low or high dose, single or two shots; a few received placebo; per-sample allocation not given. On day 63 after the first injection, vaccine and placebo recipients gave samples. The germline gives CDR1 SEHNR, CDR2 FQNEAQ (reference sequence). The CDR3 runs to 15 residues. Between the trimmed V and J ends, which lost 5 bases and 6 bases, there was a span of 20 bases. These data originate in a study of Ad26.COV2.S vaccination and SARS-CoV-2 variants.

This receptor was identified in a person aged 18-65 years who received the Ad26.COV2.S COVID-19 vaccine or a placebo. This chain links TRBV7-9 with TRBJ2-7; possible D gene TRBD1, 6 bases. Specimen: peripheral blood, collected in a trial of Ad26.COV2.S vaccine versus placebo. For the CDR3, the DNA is TGTGCCAGCAGCCCCCGGGACACCGGGTGGAGCGAGCAGTACTTC. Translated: CASSPRDTGWSEQYF.